This is a list of T cell receptor beta chains from one sample in a study of early stage breast cancer tumors. Here immunoSEQ multiplex PCR was the method, and the copy in TCRdb shows in-frame clones only, minus some. The sample shows 28,000 or so clones, around 75% of them seen only once. The sample taken for sequencing was blood. These receptors came from a person between 35 and 49 years old with breast cancer. CDR3s include the opening cysteine and the closing phenylalanine or tryptophan. D genes are given only for firm matches. Some rows mark clone size as missing; the rest say once, few, many or name a class of expanded clone.

D	size	V	J	DNA	CDR3
TRBD1	-	TRBV19	TRBJ2-3	TGTGCCAGTAGTGCCCCGGGACAGGGGGCGGCAGATACGCAGTATTTT	CASSAPGQGAADTQYF
-	few	TRBV5-1	TRBJ1-2	TGCGCCAGCAGCTTCAGAGGAGGCTACACCTTC	CASSFRGGYTF
-	few	TRBV7-2	TRBJ1-5	TGTGCCAGCAGCTTAGCGAGGGGTTTTAGCAATCAGCCCCAGCATTTT	CASSLARGFSNQPQHF
TRBD1	-	TRBV28	TRBJ2-7	TGTGCCAGCAGTTCCTCGGACAGGGGGGATAGCGGAGCCTACGAGCAGTACTTC	CASSSSDRGDSGAYEQYF
-	few	TRBV15	TRBJ2-3	TGTGCCACCAGCAGCGATGGCAATTCTGGAGCAGATACGCAGTATTTT	CATSSDGNSGADTQYF
-	-	TRBV13	TRBJ2-5	TGTGCCAGCAGCTCCCAGGGACTGAGAGAGACCCAGTACTTC	CASSSQGLRETQYF
TRBD1	few	TRBV7-9	TRBJ1-4	TGTGCCAGCTGGGGGACAGCTAATGAAAAACTGTTTTTT	CASWGTANEKLFF
-	-	TRBV4-1	TRBJ1-5	TGCGCCAGCAGCCAAGCAGTCTTACCTCTACTGGACAGCTACAATCAGCCCCAGCATTTT	CASSQAVLPLLDSYNQPQHF
TRBD1	-	TRBV27	TRBJ2-3	TGTGCCACCCTCCGACAGGGGACAGATACGCAGTATTTT	CATLRQGTDTQYF
-	-	TRBV28	TRBJ1-1	TGTGCCAGCAGTTTTGAGGGCCCCAACACTGAAGCTTTCTTT	CASSFEGPNTEAFF
TRBD2	-	TRBV4-3	TRBJ2-1	TGCGCCAGCAGCCAGGCGATAGCGGGAGGGATCGATGAGCAGTTCTTC	CASSQAIAGGIDEQFF
-	-	TRBV28	TRBJ1-5	TGTGCCAGCAGTCCCAGTTTTAGGGAGGTACTCAATCAGCCCCAGCATTTT	CASSPSFREVLNQPQHF
TRBD2	-	TRBV28	TRBJ2-1	TGTGCCAGCAGCCCGCAGAGGGGTAGCGGGAGGGCCGACGATGAGCAGTTCTTC	CASSPQRGSGRADDEQFF
TRBD2	-	TRBV18	TRBJ2-5	TGTGCCAGCTCACCGCCGGGACTAGCGGACCAAGAGACCCAGTACTTC	CASSPPGLADQETQYF
-	-	TRBV2	TRBJ2-5	TGTGCCAGCAGAGGGGAGAGAAACCAAGAGACCCAGTACTTC	CASRGERNQETQYF
TRBD2	-	TRBV19	TRBJ2-5	TGTGCCAGTAGTGGGACTAGCGGGGGGGAGACCCAGTACTTC	CASSGTSGGETQYF
-	once	TRBV27	TRBJ2-5	TGTGCCAGCAGTTCCCTCCAGAAGCGCCAAGAGACCCAGTACTTC	CASSSLQKRQETQYF
-	-	TRBV5-1	TRBJ2-3	TGCGCCAGCAGCTTGGTGCCGACTAGCACAGATACGCAGTATTTT	CASSLVPTSTDTQYF
-	-	TRBV9	TRBJ2-3	TGTGCCAGCAGCGGTAGCGAGGGAGATACGCAGTATTTT	CASSGSEGDTQYF
TRBD1	once	TRBV27	TRBJ2-7	TGTGCCAGCCGCAGACAGGGGGCCGTCGAGCAGTACTTC	CASRRQGAVEQYF
-	-	TRBV19	TRBJ1-1	TGTGCCAGTAGGCATCAGGGAACTCTGCCAAACACTGAAGCTTTCTTT	CASRHQGTLPNTEAFF
-	-	TRBV10-3	TRBJ1-2	TGTGCCATCAGTGAGTCCTATGGCTACACCTTC	CAISESYGYTF
-	-	TRBV10-3	TRBJ1-2	TGTGCCATCAGTGCGGACAGCTATGGCTACACCTTC	CAISADSYGYTF
TRBD1	few	TRBV27	TRBJ2-3	TGTGCCAGCAGTTTGTACGGACAGGGAGGCACAGATACGCAGTATTTT	CASSLYGQGGTDTQYF
-	once	TRBV6-6	TRBJ2-1	TGTGCCAGCAGTTACTCGGGAGGTGAGCAGTTCTTC	CASSYSGGEQFF
-	-	TRBV30	TRBJ1-5	TGTGCCTGGGCCGGGACAATCGATCAGCCCCAGCATTTT	CAWAGTIDQPQHF
TRBD1	-	TRBV7-2	TRBJ1-4	TGTGCCAGCAGCCGTGGGCAGGGGGCTGGAAAACTGTTTTTT	CASSRGQGAGKLFF
TRBD2	-	TRBV9	TRBJ2-5	TGTGCCAGCAGCGTAGATCTAGCGGGAGCCGTTAATAAGTACTTC	CASSVDLAGAVNKYF
TRBD2	-	TRBV19	TRBJ2-1	TGTGCCAGTAGTCCTCGGACTAGCGAGATCTACAATGAGCAGTTCTTC	CASSPRTSEIYNEQFF
-	-	TRBV7-3	TRBJ2-5	TGTGCCAGCAGCACCGAACCTCTAGGAACCCAGTACTTC	CASSTEPLGTQYF
TRBD1	-	TRBV18	TRBJ1-2	TGTGCCAGCTCACCACCGGACAGGGTAGGGAACTATGGCTACACCTTC	CASSPPDRVGNYGYTF
TRBD2	few	TRBV5-4	TRBJ2-7	TGTGCCAGCAGCTTCAGGACTAGGCCTTTCGAGCAGTACTTC	CASSFRTRPFEQYF
TRBD1	once	TRBV28	TRBJ2-7	TGTGCCAGCAGTCCAGGGGGCCAGTACGAGCAGTACTTC	CASSPGGQYEQYF
TRBD1	-	TRBV30	TRBJ2-7	TGTGCCGGTACCGGGACAGGGGGTTGGAGTTGGTACTTC	CAGTGTGGWSWYF
TRBD1	-	TRBV19	TRBJ1-1	TGTGCCAGCTCATACGAAGGGACAGTAGGGAACACTGAAGCTTTCTTT	CASSYEGTVGNTEAFF
TRBD2	-	TRBV7-2	TRBJ2-1	TGTGCCAGCAGACCGGGACTAGCGGGAGGGCCCGCTTTAATCAATGAGCAGTTCTTC	CASRPGLAGGPALINEQFF
TRBD1	-	TRBV2	TRBJ2-7	TGTGCCAGCACCTTTGGACAGGGGGTGTTTTACGAGCAGTACTTC	CASTFGQGVFYEQYF
-	-	TRBV29-1	TRBJ1-1	TGCAGCGTCCGAATAGGGAGGGGGAACACTGAAGCTTTCTTT	CSVRIGRGNTEAFF
-	-	TRBV2	TRBJ2-5	TGTGCCAGCTCTAGCGCCCGAGGGACCCAGTACTTC	CASSSARGTQYF
-	few	TRBV19	TRBJ1-1	TGTGCCAGTAGTATAGACAACAGGGACCGGGGGGGCACTGAAGCTTTCTTT	CASSIDNRDRGGTEAFF
TRBD1	-	TRBV7-9	TRBJ1-4	TGTGCCAGCAGCTCCCCACCAATTCTAGACAGGGTGGGTAATGAAAAACTGTTTTTT	CASSSPPILDRVGNEKLFF
-	-	TRBV6-5	TRBJ2-1	TGTGCCAGCTCAGGGGCGACAAATGAGCAGTTCTTC	CASSGATNEQFF
TRBD1	-	TRBV30	TRBJ1-6	TGTGCCTGGAGTAGGACAGGGGCGATGACTAATTCACCCCTCCACTTT	CAWSRTGAMTNSPLHF
TRBD2	-	TRBV11-3	TRBJ2-7	TGTGCCAGCAGGAGGACTAGCGGGAGCTACGAGCAGTACTTC	CASRRTSGSYEQYF
-	-	TRBV27	TRBJ2-3	TGTGCCAGCAGTTTGGAGGGGGCAGATACGCAGTATTTT	CASSLEGADTQYF
-	-	TRBV6-5	TRBJ1-1	TGTGCCAGCAGTACCAGGTGGGGGAACACTGAAGCTTTCTTT	CASSTRWGNTEAFF
TRBD1	-	TRBV9	TRBJ1-1	TGTGCCAGCAGCGTCGGACAGGGTCGGACTGAAGCTTTCTTT	CASSVGQGRTEAFF
-	-	TRBV6-6	TRBJ2-7	TGTGCCAGCAGAAGCGGACGGAGCTCCTACGAGCAGTACTTC	CASRSGRSSYEQYF
TRBD2	few	TRBV11-2	TRBJ2-1	TGTGCCAGCAGCTTAGAGCCGACTAGCGTCCATGAGCAGTTCTTC	CASSLEPTSVHEQFF
-	-	TRBV6-5	TRBJ2-7	TGTGCCAGCAGTTACGGGCGGAACTCCTACGAGCAGTACTTC	CASSYGRNSYEQYF
-	-	TRBV28	TRBJ2-7	TGTGCCAGCAGTTTGCTAACAGGGTGGTACGAGCAGTACTTC	CASSLLTGWYEQYF